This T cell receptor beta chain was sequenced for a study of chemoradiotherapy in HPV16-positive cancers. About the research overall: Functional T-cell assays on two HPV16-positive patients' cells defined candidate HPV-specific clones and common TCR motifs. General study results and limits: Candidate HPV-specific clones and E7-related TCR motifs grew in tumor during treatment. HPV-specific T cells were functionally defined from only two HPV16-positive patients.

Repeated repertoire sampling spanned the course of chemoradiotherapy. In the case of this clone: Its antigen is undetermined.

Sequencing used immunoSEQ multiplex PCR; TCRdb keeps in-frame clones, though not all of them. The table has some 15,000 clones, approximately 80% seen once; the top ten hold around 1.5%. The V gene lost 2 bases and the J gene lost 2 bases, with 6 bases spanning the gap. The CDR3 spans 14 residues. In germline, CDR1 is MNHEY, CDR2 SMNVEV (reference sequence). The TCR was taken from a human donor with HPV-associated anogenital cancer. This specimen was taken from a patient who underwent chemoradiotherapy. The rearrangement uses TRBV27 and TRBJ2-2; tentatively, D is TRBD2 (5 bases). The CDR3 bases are TGTGCCAGCAGTTTACCTAGCAACACCGGGGAGCTGTTTTTT. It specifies CASSLPSNTGELFF.